This T cell receptor (beta chain) was recovered during a study of blood T cells in healthy people across ages. Germline V gene sequence: CDR1 MDHEN, CDR2 SYDVKM. The junction had 4 bases not matched to a gene; V was cut back by 1 base and J by 7 bases. This CDR3 is 16 amino acids long. A second roughly 6 to 12 cycle PCR used barcoded and J-beta primers. Each CDR3 protein is one row after TCRdb ran MiXCR on the 5' RACE reads. The repertoire holds about 800,000 distinct CDR3 sequences, with approximately 25% as singletons. Only a few counts were recorded for this clonotype. The sample also formed part of further work on T cells of mothers and their children. This second report adds: With unrelated pairs as the comparison, related mother-child pairs had a slightly higher overlap that was not significant.

The sample comprised blood. The source of this sequence is a boy aged 5 to 17 in good health. The chain combines TRBV28 with TRBJ1-4; 12 bases align to TRBD1. In DNA, the CDR3 is TGTGCCAGCAGTTTATCGGGACAGGGGGCTACTGAAAAACTGTTTTTT. Encoded protein: CASSLSGQGATEKLFF.